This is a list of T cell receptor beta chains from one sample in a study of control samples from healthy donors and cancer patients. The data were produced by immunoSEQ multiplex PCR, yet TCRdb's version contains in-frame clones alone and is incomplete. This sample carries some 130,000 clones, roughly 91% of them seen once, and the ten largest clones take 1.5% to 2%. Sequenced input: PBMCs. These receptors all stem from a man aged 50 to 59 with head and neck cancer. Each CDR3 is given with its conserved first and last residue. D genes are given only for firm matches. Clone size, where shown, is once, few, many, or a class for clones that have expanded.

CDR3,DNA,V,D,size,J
CATSESRGGQTDTQYF,TGTGCCACCAGTGAGTCGCGGGGGGGCCAAACAGATACGCAGTATTTT,TRBV24-1,TRBD2,NA,TRBJ2-3
CASSLGLVADTQYF,TGCGCCAGCAGCTTGGGACTAGTGGCAGATACGCAGTATTTT,TRBV5-1,NA,NA,TRBJ2-3
CASSQDSGRPGDEKLFF,TGCGCCAGCAGCCAAGATTCCGGAAGGCCGGGAGATGAAAAACTGTTTTTT,TRBV4-1,NA,NA,TRBJ1-4
CASSSATSGGYNEQFF,TGTGCCAGCAGTTCCGCAACTAGCGGGGGCTACAATGAGCAGTTCTTC,TRBV6-2/TRBV6-3,TRBD2,NA,TRBJ2-1
CASTADSTLHF,TGTGCCAGCACCGCGGACTCCACCCTCCACTTT,TRBV25-1,NA,NA,TRBJ1-6
CASSPRRVAGGDTQYF,TGTGCCAGCAGCCCCCGAAGGGTAGCGGGGGGAGATACGCAGTATTTT,TRBV7-3,TRBD2,NA,TRBJ2-3
CASSLVTGSNEQFF,TGTGCCAGCAGCTTAGTTACCGGCAGCAATGAGCAGTTCTTC,TRBV7-2,NA,NA,TRBJ2-1
CASSMRNQPQHF,TGTGCCAGTAGTATGCGTAATCAGCCCCAGCATTTT,TRBV19,NA,NA,TRBJ1-5
CASSYFFSTGELFF,TGTGCCAGCAGTTATTTCTTCTCCACCGGGGAGCTGTTTTTT,TRBV6-2/TRBV6-3,NA,NA,TRBJ2-2
CASSQVLAGALNEQFF,TGTGCCAGCAGCCAGGTACTAGCGGGGGCGCTCAATGAGCAGTTCTTC,TRBV4-2,TRBD2,NA,TRBJ2-1
CSVPLPDTQYF,TGCAGCGTCCCCCTCCCAGATACGCAGTATTTT,TRBV29-1,NA,NA,TRBJ2-3
CASSSGLAGAEQYF,TGTGCCAGCAGCTCGGGACTAGCGGGGGCCGAGCAGTACTTC,TRBV5-8,TRBD2,once,TRBJ2-7
CASSLNFGGLDEQYF,TGTGCCAGCAGTTTAAATTTCGGGGGGCTCGACGAGCAGTACTTC,TRBV27,NA,medium-sized,TRBJ2-7
CASASAFGLAGGPKSTDTQYF,TGTGCCAGCGCAAGTGCCTTTGGACTAGCGGGGGGCCCAAAGAGCACAGATACGCAGTATTTT,TRBV27,TRBD2,NA,TRBJ2-3
CASSKLVGGAWETQYF,TGTGCCAGCAGCAAACTAGTCGGGGGTGCCTGGGAGACCCAGTACTTC,TRBV25-1,NA,NA,TRBJ2-5
CASSPRTGDYSNQPQHF,TGTGCCAGCAGCCCTCGAACAGGGGATTATAGCAATCAGCCCCAGCATTTT,TRBV11-2,TRBD1,NA,TRBJ1-5
CASSSTHPGYEQYF,TGTGCCAGCAGCAGTACCCACCCTGGGTACGAGCAGTACTTC,TRBV11-2,NA,NA,TRBJ2-7
CASGPREGRVMNTEAFF,TGTGCTAGTGGACCACGGGAGGGACGGGTGATGAACACTGAAGCTTTCTTT,TRBV12-5,NA,NA,TRBJ1-1
CASSLGRGRTEAFF,TGTGCCAGCAGTTTGGGCAGGGGGCGTACTGAAGCTTTCTTT,TRBV28,TRBD1,once,TRBJ1-1
CASRTGNQETQYF,TGTGCCAGCAGGACGGGGAACCAAGAGACCCAGTACTTC,TRBV6-5,NA,NA,TRBJ2-5
CASSPGGPGTGGEWEVAFF,TGTGCCAGCTCCCCCGGGGGGCCGGGGACAGGGGGCGAGTGGGAGGTAGCTTTCTTT,TRBV28,TRBD1,NA,TRBJ1-1
CASSQDLSVLGNTEAFF,TGCGCCAGCAGCCAAGATCTTTCGGTGCTAGGGAACACTGAAGCTTTCTTT,TRBV4-3,NA,once,TRBJ1-1
CASSQDLGTGGAYGYTF,TGTGCCAGCAGCCAAGATTTAGGGACAGGGGGAGCCTATGGCTACACCTTC,TRBV4-2,TRBD1,NA,TRBJ1-2
CASSGRGAESTDTQYF,TGTGCCAGCAGCGGTCGGGGGGCGGAAAGCACAGATACGCAGTATTTT,TRBV14,NA,NA,TRBJ2-3
CASSPAGQDIQYF,TGTGCCAGCTCACCTGCGGGGCAGGACATTCAGTACTTC,TRBV18,NA,NA,TRBJ2-4
CAISESEEQYF,TGTGCCATCAGTGAGTCGGAAGAGCAGTACTTC,TRBV10-3,NA,NA,TRBJ2-7
CATSSGSNQPQHF,TGTGCCACCAGTTCAGGTAGCAATCAGCCCCAGCATTTT,TRBV24-1,NA,NA,TRBJ1-5
CASSPDGQTNTGELFF,TGTGCCAGCTCACCAGACGGACAGACGAACACCGGGGAGCTGTTTTTT,TRBV18,NA,few,TRBJ2-2
CASSQTFLLRRDRGDLKYF,TGTGCCAGCAGTCAAACATTTCTCCTGAGGAGGGACAGGGGCGACCTCAAGTACTTC,TRBV28,TRBD1,NA,TRBJ2-5
CASSPWTGTSTDTQYF,TGTGCCAGCAGTCCATGGACAGGGACGTCCACAGATACGCAGTATTTT,TRBV27,TRBD1,NA,TRBJ2-3
CASSAYGRHTDTQYF,TGTGCCAGCAGCGCATACGGGCGCCACACAGATACGCAGTATTTT,TRBV9,NA,NA,TRBJ2-3
CASSPLHSYGYTF,TGTGCCAGCTCACCACTACACAGCTATGGCTACACCTTC,TRBV18,NA,few,TRBJ1-2
CASSFGNTIYF,TGTGCCAGCAGTTTCGGAAACACCATATATTTT,TRBV12-3/TRBV12-4,NA,NA,TRBJ1-3
CASSDRQTIANEQYF,TGTGCCAGCAGCGACAGACAGACGATCGCAAACGAGCAGTACTTC,TRBV7-9,NA,NA,TRBJ2-7
CASSRDREAGELFF,TGCGCCAGCAGCCGGGACAGGGAAGCCGGGGAGCTGTTTTTT,TRBV5-1,TRBD1,NA,TRBJ2-2
CSVEASGGGVEQFF,TGCAGCGTTGAAGCGTCTGGCGGGGGCGTTGAGCAGTTCTTC,TRBV29-1,NA,NA,TRBJ2-1
CASSQVAGGQYEQYF,TGTGCCAGCAGCCAAGTAGCGGGGGGCCAGTACGAGCAGTACTTC,TRBV3-1/TRBV3-2,TRBD2,NA,TRBJ2-7
CASSQEDSYEQYF,TGCGCCAGCAGCCAAGAGGACAGCTACGAGCAGTACTTC,TRBV4-3,NA,NA,TRBJ2-7